The source of this T cell receptor beta chain is a study of CD8+CD57+ T cells in acquired aplastic anemia. In the study overall: On average, sorted CD4+ and CD8+ cells gave approximately 3 ug of DNA.

Flow cytometry had shown expanded CD8+CD57+ cells in the patients chosen for sequencing. Genomic DNA served as template for TCR beta VDJ and CDR3 profiling. TCRdb redid the calling of the reads with MiXCR, one entry per CDR3 protein. The sample consists of some 180,000 distinct CDR3 sequences, 63% of them appearing once. V lost 6 bases to trimming and J lost 4 bases; unmatched junction nucleotides: 4. The CDR3 runs to 13 residues. From germline, CDR1 is LNHNV and CDR2 YYDKDF (reference sequence). The sequence came from a human donor with aplastic anemia. The chain couples TRBV15 to TRBJ1-2; 8 bases agree with TRBD1. Sequenced material: sorted CD4+, CD8+, or CD8+CD57+ T cells (not recorded which) from PBMCs. The DNA for the CDR3 is TGTGCCACCAGTCGAGGACAGGGCTATGGCTACACCTTC. Translating gives CATSRGQGYGYTF.